This T cell receptor (beta chain) appears in the sequencing data of a study of blood T cells in healthy people across ages. Study observations and caveats: Unsorted PBMCs blocked a conclusive comparison of naive and antigen-experienced cells.

At least 6 micrograms of total RNA were extracted per sample. A second about 6 to 12 cycle PCR used barcoded and J-beta primers. MiXCR, applied by TCRdb to the 5' RACE reads, yields one record per CDR3 protein. This repertoire shows some 670,000 distinct CDR3 sequences, about 51% found once; its top ten account for 13%. Worth noting for this clonotype: Its antigen is still unknown.

The CDR3 totals 17 residues. V shed 3 bases and J shed 2 bases, with 19 bases lying between them. The germline CDR1 and CDR2 sequences are MNHEY and SMNVEV (reference sequence). The source of this sequence is a woman of 80 years or more in good health. The sequencing input was blood. The gene calls are TRBV27 and TRBJ2-5, with D unclear. The CDR3 loop reads CASSFSVGTSPQETQYF. The DNA for the CDR3 is TGTGCCAGCAGTTTTTCGGTAGGAACGTCCCCACAAGAGACCCAGTACTTC.